The 27 T cell receptor beta chains in this list originate from one sample, sequenced in a study of cytotoxic CD8 clonotypes in ibrutinib-treated CLL. TCRdb keeps only in-frame clones here, not all; method: immunoSEQ multiplex PCR. The top ten clones hold more than 7% of a sample with fewer than 25,000 clones, approximately 81% of them seen once. Material: PBMCs, obtained before ibrutinib treatment. The receptors here all came from a human donor with chronic lymphocytic leukemia.

The V and J genes are TRBV6-1 and TRBJ1-4, with 9 bases matching TRBD1. From germline, CDR1 is MNHNS and CDR2 SASEGT. The CDR3 is 15 residues long. Trimming removed 10 bases from V and 6 bases from J; junction bases left unmatched: 12. The CDR3 loop reads CAIATGGFSYEKLFF. CDR3 DNA sequence: TGTGCCATCGCAACAGGGGGCTTCTCTTATGAAAAACTGTTTTTT.

The V call is TRBV5-1, the J call TRBJ2-5; no clear D gene. The germline V and J ends were trimmed by 0 bases and 0 bases, with 0 bases remaining between them. The CDR3 runs to 12 residues. The germline V gene has CDR1 SGHRS and CDR2 YFSETQ. CDR3 coding DNA: TGCGCCAGCAGCTTGGACCAAGAGACCCAGTACTTC. It yields the protein CASSLDQETQYF. Variable domain in full (rest from reference TRBV5-1 and TRBJ2-5): KAGVTQTPRYLIKTRGQQVTLSCSPISGHRSVSWYQQTPGQGLQFLFEYFSETQRNKGNFPGRFSGRQFSNSRSEMNVSTLELGDSALYLCASSLDQETQYFGPGTRLLVL.

CDR3 nucleotide sequence: TGTGCCAGCAGCTCGGGGGGGTATGCAGATACGCAGTATTTT. Protein product: CASSSGGYADTQYF. The chain carries TRBV7-2 and TRBJ2-3, with 8 bases lining up with TRBD2. Losses at the gene ends were 4 bases for V and 4 bases for J; bases not matched to a gene: 4. The CDR3 has 14 residues. Germline-derived CDR1 and CDR2 are SGHTA and FQGNSA. Based on the CDR3 plus reference TRBV7-2 and TRBJ2-3, the full variable domain is GAGVSQSPSNKVTEKGKDVELRCDPISGHTALYWYRQSLGQGLEFLIYFQGNSAPDKSGLPSDRFSAERTGGSVSTLTIQRTQQEDSAVYLCASSSGGYADTQYFGPGTRLTVL.

The genes are TRBV28 and TRBJ2-2; tentative D call: TRBD1 (5 bases). The CDR3 spans 16 residues. The germline gives CDR1 MDHEN, CDR2 SYDVKM. The V gene lost 2 bases and the J gene lost 1 base, with 11 bases spanning the gap. The CDR3 loop reads CASSLIGDRNTGELFF. The CDR3, as DNA: TGTGCCAGCAGTTTAATCGGTGACAGGAACACCGGGGAGCTGTTTTTT.

The rearrangement uses TRBV7-9 and TRBJ2-1, with D maybe TRBD1 (5 bases). Germline V gives CDR1 SEHNR, CDR2 FQNEAQ (reference sequence). The V and J ends lost 3 bases and 3 bases respectively, with 9 bases between them. The CDR3 length is 14 residues. The CDR3 sequence: CASSFTGLYNEQFF. DNA for the CDR3: TGTGCCAGCAGCTTCACAGGCCTCTACAATGAGCAGTTCTTC.

The rearrangement joins TRBV9 to TRBJ2-5, with TRBD2 matching 8 bases. CDR1 and CDR2 from the germline V gene are SGDLS and YYNGEE. This CDR3 is 13 amino acids long. Unmatched junction bases numbered 3, after V lost 3 bases and J lost 5 bases. Here the CDR3 reads CASSGTSRETQYF. CDR3 nucleotides: TGTGCCAGCAGCGGGACTAGCAGGGAGACCCAGTACTTC.

The chain uses TRBV6-1 and TRBJ2-1; D gene unclear. The CDR3 runs 13 residues. V was cut by 5 bases and J by 13 bases, with 18 bases left in between. Germline assignment: CDR1 MNHNS and CDR2 SASEGT. In DNA, the CDR3 is TGTGCCAGCAGTTCCAATGCCCGGACCATACAGTTCTTC. Encoded protein: CASSSNARTIQFF.

The chain links TRBV28 to TRBJ2-3; TRBD2 agrees at 7 bases. The CDR3 has 14 amino acids. Germline V gene sequence: CDR1 MDHEN, CDR2 SYDVKM. V was clipped by 6 bases and J by 4 bases; unmatched bases: 7. The CDR3 sequence is CASSQLAGPDTQYF. In nucleotides, the CDR3 is TGTGCCAGCAGCCAATTAGCGGGCCCAGATACGCAGTATTTT.

This chain joins TRBV7-9 and TRBJ2-1, with D possibly TRBD1 on 6 matching bases. The CDR3 totals 16 residues. Trimming took 5 bases from V and 2 from J, leaving 16 bases between them. Germline V gene lookup returns CDR1 SEHNR and CDR2 FQNEAQ (reference sequence). The CDR3 coding sequence is TGTGCCAGCAGCCGTTACAGGGTACGCACCTACAATGAGCAGTTCTTC. Translated, it gives CASSRYRVRTYNEQFF.

A few counts support this clone. The chain combines TRBV6-7 with TRBJ2-2; 10 bases line up with TRBD2. TRBV6-7 counts as an open reading frame of uncertain function. CDR3 length: 16 amino acids. V lost 5 bases and J lost 6; bases outside the gene matches: 9. The CDR3 DNA reads TGTGCCAGCAGTAACCGAGCGGGAGGGTTGGCCGGGGAGCTGTTTTTT. As protein: CASSNRAGGLAGELFF.

In its sample, this clone was seen once. V is TRBV6-6 and J is TRBJ1-1; 10 nucleotides align to TRBD1. The CDR3 is 15 amino acids. The germline V gene encodes CDR1 MNHNY and CDR2 SVGAGI (reference sequence). After removal of 2 bases from V and 4 bases from J, the junction contained 4 bases not matched to a gene. CDR3 loop: CASSYTGQGGTEAFF. The CDR3 nucleotides are TGTGCCAGCAGTTACACAGGACAGGGGGGCACTGAAGCTTTCTTT.

The chain recombines TRBV19 with TRBJ2-3; 13 bases agree with TRBD2. After removal of 4 bases from V and 2 bases from J, the junction contained 3 bases not matched to a gene. This CDR3 is built from 16 residues. CDR1 is LNHDA, CDR2 SQIVND, per germline (reference sequence). The CDR3 reads CASSTGTSGTTDTQYF. CDR3 DNA: TGTGCCAGTAGTACGGGGACTAGCGGGACCACAGATACGCAGTATTTT.

In its sample, this clone was seen a few times. The V and J genes are TRBV9 and TRBJ1-6; 9 bases are shared with TRBD1. V lost 4 bases, J lost 7 bases, and 9 bases stayed unmatched. Germline values: CDR1 SGDLS, CDR2 YYNGEE. The CDR3 has 16 residues. CDR3 nucleotides: TGTGCCAGCAGCCACCCTGGAGGACAGGGGAATTCACCCCTCCACTTT. Its protein product is CASSHPGGQGNSPLHF.

The genes are TRBV10-3 and TRBJ2-1; no clear D gene. Germline V gene lookup returns CDR1 ENHRY and CDR2 SYGVKD. CDR3 size: 13 residues. Trimming shortened V by 3 bases and J by 3 bases, and 6 bases separated the two germline ends. The DNA for the CDR3 is TGTGCCATCAGTGATAACAGCTACAATGAGCAGTTCTTC. This codes for CAISDNSYNEQFF.

The chain recombines TRBV5-7 with TRBJ1-2, with 7 bases fitting TRBD1. TRBV5-7 is classed as an ORF, of uncertain function. This CDR3 spans 16 amino acids. J gave up 4 bases and V 4 bases, and 13 bases lay outside the gene matches. This chain's CDR3 is CASSPSGQVPPYGYTF. The CDR3 DNA follows: TGTGCCAGCAGCCCCTCCGGACAGGTCCCACCCTATGGCTACACCTTC.

The chain carries TRBV5-4 and TRBJ1-5; 7 bases match TRBD1. The junction had 3 bases not matched to a gene; V was cut back by 4 bases and J by 2 bases. Germline assignment: CDR1 SGHNT and CDR2 YYREEE (reference sequence). The CDR3 extends over 14 amino acids. CDR3 loop: CASSRQGRNQPQHF. CDR3 nucleotide sequence: TGTGCCAGCAGCCGACAGGGCCGCAATCAGCCCCAGCATTTT.

This clone occurred once. This chain connects TRBV30 to TRBJ2-7; the D gene is possibly TRBD2 (6 bases). The CDR3 consists of 13 residues. Trimming stripped 2 bases from V and 6 bases from J, with 14 bases between. Germline CDR1 is GTSNPN and CDR2 is SVGIG (reference sequence). The CDR3: CAWSPTGVGEQYF. The CDR3 coding sequence is TGTGCCTGGAGTCCCACGGGGGTAGGCGAGCAGTACTTC.

The chain uses TRBV19 and TRBJ2-7, with 7 bases lining up with TRBD2. CDR3 length: 14 amino acids. Trimming removed 5 bases from V and 0 bases from J; junction bases left unmatched: 4. Germline V gene lookup returns CDR1 LNHDA and CDR2 SQIVND (reference sequence). CDR3 region: CASSYGGSSYEQYF. The CDR3 coding sequence is TGTGCCAGTAGTTACGGGGGGAGCTCCTACGAGCAGTACTTC.

The chain has TRBV4-1 and TRBJ2-7; the match to TRBD1 covers 8 bases. From germline, CDR1 is MGHRA and CDR2 YSYEKL. V dropped 1 base and J dropped 0; count of bases not matched to a gene: 11. The CDR3 covers 18 residues. CDR3 in amino acids: CASSQGVDRGYFSYEQYF. CDR3 coding DNA: TGCGCCAGCAGCCAAGGGGTAGACAGGGGCTACTTCTCCTACGAGCAGTACTTC.

This clone appeared once. V is TRBV9 and J is TRBJ2-3; no definite D call. The CDR3 contains 17 residues. CDR1 SGDLS and CDR2 YYNGEE come from the germline V gene. V was shortened by 3 bases and J by 0 bases, with 17 bases between the two germline ends. The chain's CDR3 is CASSAIGNFFSTDTQYF. The DNA of the CDR3 is TGTGCCAGCAGCGCCATTGGGAATTTTTTTAGCACAGATACGCAGTATTTT.

The chain is built from TRBV6-4 and TRBJ2-7; no clear D gene. Germline V gives CDR1 MRHNA, CDR2 SNTAGT. The CDR3 spans 13 residues. The ends were cut back, 6 bases at V and 6 bases at J, with 15 bases in the middle. CDR3 DNA: TGTGCCAGCAGGAGGCCCGGGCCGGGCGAGCAGTACTTC. This encodes CASRRPGPGEQYF.

By proportion, this clone is medium-sized. J is TRBJ1-1 and V is TRBV30; D remains ambiguous. Germline V gene data show CDR1 as GTSNPN and CDR2 as SVGIG (reference sequence). The CDR3 has 12 residues. V shed 0 bases and J shed 8 bases, with 10 bases lying between them. The CDR3 nucleotides are TGTGCCTGGAGTGTATACCCGGCGGAAGCTTTCTTT. Its protein product is CAWSVYPAEAFF.

The chain uses TRBV7-8 and TRBJ1-1, with no clear D. The CDR3 consists of 15 residues. V lost 2 bases and J lost 0, with 10 bases in between. Germline-derived CDR1 and CDR2 are SGHVS and FQNEAQ. CDR3 in amino acids: CASSLKREMNTEAFF. In DNA, the CDR3 is TGTGCCAGCAGCTTAAAGAGAGAAATGAACACTGAAGCTTTCTTT.

The genes are TRBV6-5 and TRBJ1-3; 8 positions agree with TRBD1. CDR3 size: 13 residues. V shed 0 bases, J shed 9 bases, and the junction held 1 base outside the gene matches. The germline V gene has CDR1 MNHEY and CDR2 SVGAGI. CDR3 in DNA: TGTGCCAGCAGTTACTCAACAGGGGGCACCATATATTTT. Translation gives CASSYSTGGTIYF.

The V gene is TRBV30, the J gene TRBJ2-3; D is possibly TRBD1 (5 bases). The length of the CDR3 is 13 residues. Germline lookup yields CDR1 GTSNPN and CDR2 SVGIG (reference sequence). The ends were cut back, 2 bases at V and 3 bases at J, with 9 bases in the middle. CDR3 DNA: TGTGCCTGGAGTCAAGGGGTAACAGATACGCAGTATTTT. The encoded protein is CAWSQGVTDTQYF. The complete variable domain, with remaining parts taken from reference TRBV30 and TRBJ2-3, reads SQTIHQWPATLVQPVGSPLSLECTVEGTSNPNLYWYRQAAGRGLQLLFYSVGIGQISSEVPQNLSASRPQDRQFILSSKKLLLSDSGFYLCAWSQGVTDTQYFGPGTRLTVL.

The rearrangement uses TRBV5-5 and TRBJ2-7; the D is unclear. Deletions cut 0 bases from V and 4 bases from J, with 14 bases between. This CDR3 has 15 amino acids. Germline lookup yields CDR1 SGHKS and CDR2 YYEKEE (reference sequence). The CDR3 nucleotides are TGTGCCAGCAGCTTGGCCCCAGGCCCCTTTTACGAGCAGTACTTC. This translates into CASSLAPGPFYEQYF.

This clone came up once. The rearrangement links TRBV4-2 to TRBJ2-7; 10 bases match TRBD2. Germline CDR1 and CDR2: LGHNA and YNFKEQ. With V trimmed by 5 bases and J by 7 bases, 14 bases remained unmatched. This CDR3 region has 16 residues. The CDR3 loop reads CASSEGGLAGAGEQYF. Here the CDR3 DNA reads TGTGCCAGCAGCGAAGGAGGCCTAGCGGGAGCAGGTGAGCAGTACTTC.